A selection of T cell receptor beta chains follows, all from one sample in a study of T-cell reconstitution after alpha-beta-depleted transplantation in children. TCRdb analysed the PCR reads with MiXCR anew, one entry per CDR3 protein. The data contain hundreds of thousands of distinct CDR3 sequences, 16% of them singletons. The specimen was PBMCs from the stem cell graft donor, collected from the stem cell graft. The receptors shown here come from a human donor who donated a stem cell graft to a child with acute myeloid leukemia. The CDR3 runs from the conserved cysteine through the conserved F or W. Fields, in order: J gene, V gene, CDR3 protein.

j_call: TRBJ2-3
v_call: TRBV29-1
cdr3_aa: CSVADSRVGVYSTDTQYF

j_call: TRBJ2-1
v_call: TRBV28
cdr3_aa: CASSSPFSYNEQFF

j_call: TRBJ2-7
v_call: TRBV20-1
cdr3_aa: CSARAATNEQYF

j_call: TRBJ1-4
v_call: TRBV7-9
cdr3_aa: CASSLASTKTDEKLFF

j_call: TRBJ2-7
v_call: TRBV5-4
cdr3_aa: CASSFTTGRGIYEQYF

j_call: TRBJ2-3
v_call: TRBV5-1
cdr3_aa: CASSLGNTEDTQYF

j_call: TRBJ1-2
v_call: TRBV4-1
cdr3_aa: CASSQDGNRVGYTF

j_call: TRBJ1-3
v_call: TRBV6-1
cdr3_aa: CASILREGPGNTIYF

j_call: TRBJ2-5
v_call: TRBV20-1
cdr3_aa: CSAGGHQETQYF

j_call: TRBJ2-2
v_call: TRBV7-3
cdr3_aa: CASSLTRRERDGELFF

j_call: TRBJ1-6
v_call: TRBV10-3
cdr3_aa: CAISESSAGQGENSPLHF

j_call: TRBJ2-1
v_call: TRBV7-2
cdr3_aa: CASRPQAGNNEQFF

j_call: TRBJ2-3
v_call: TRBV9
cdr3_aa: CASTGSQHTQYF

j_call: TRBJ1-1
v_call: TRBV20-1
cdr3_aa: CSAIRQGYDEAFF

j_call: TRBJ2-1
v_call: TRBV27
cdr3_aa: CASTSGTSGVSSYNEQFF

j_call: TRBJ1-4
v_call: TRBV20-1
cdr3_aa: CSAPVFPKLFF

j_call: TRBJ2-3
v_call: TRBV12-3/TRBV12-4
cdr3_aa: CASRIDGREDTQYF

j_call: TRBJ1-2
v_call: TRBV20-1
cdr3_aa: CSAREKQGLGGYTF

j_call: TRBJ2-6
v_call: TRBV29-1
cdr3_aa: CSVEDPAGANVLTF

j_call: TRBJ2-3
v_call: TRBV20-1
cdr3_aa: CSASVRGGRGTDTQYF

j_call: TRBJ2-7
v_call: TRBV15
cdr3_aa: CATSSGTGKDEQYF

j_call: TRBJ1-2
v_call: TRBV28
cdr3_aa: CASTRDISNYGYTF

j_call: TRBJ1-6
v_call: TRBV5-5
cdr3_aa: CASSLLAGNNSPLHF

j_call: TRBJ2-1
v_call: TRBV20-1
cdr3_aa: CSAEHMSSYNEQFF

j_call: TRBJ2-6
v_call: TRBV20-1
cdr3_aa: CSGGGSGANVLTF

j_call: TRBJ1-1
v_call: TRBV7-9
cdr3_aa: CASSPPWTGMGTEAFF

j_call: TRBJ2-1
v_call: TRBV30
cdr3_aa: CASEADSRNEQFF

j_call: TRBJ1-1
v_call: TRBV18
cdr3_aa: CATHQFSSNTEAFF

j_call: TRBJ1-2
v_call: TRBV12-3/TRBV12-4
cdr3_aa: CASSERNYGYTF

j_call: TRBJ2-7
v_call: TRBV6-5
cdr3_aa: CASSYSINPFYEQYF

j_call: TRBJ2-2
v_call: TRBV20-1
cdr3_aa: CSARERDGGLNALFF

j_call: TRBJ2-2
v_call: TRBV7-7
cdr3_aa: CASSLAGGLNTGELFF

j_call: TRBJ2-5
v_call: TRBV3-1
cdr3_aa: CASSQGAVFQETQYF

j_call: TRBJ2-2
v_call: TRBV20-1
cdr3_aa: CSAQTSGSGHGELFF

j_call: TRBJ2-7
v_call: TRBV29-1
cdr3_aa: CSVSGGFGYEQYF

j_call: TRBJ1-2
v_call: TRBV7-8
cdr3_aa: CASSPAAGENGYTF

j_call: TRBJ2-1
v_call: TRBV5-1
cdr3_aa: CASSLGGSSEQFF

j_call: TRBJ2-1
v_call: TRBV7-3
cdr3_aa: CASSLSTFLGEQFF

j_call: TRBJ2-7
v_call: TRBV20-1
cdr3_aa: CSARPQEAGISYEQYF

j_call: TRBJ1-1
v_call: TRBV12-3/TRBV12-4
cdr3_aa: CASSISGRGFF

j_call: TRBJ1-1
v_call: TRBV6-1
cdr3_aa: CASEPGQGRVTEAFF

j_call: TRBJ2-1
v_call: TRBV20-1
cdr3_aa: CSAREISGGAGNEQFF

j_call: TRBJ2-2
v_call: TRBV6-5
cdr3_aa: CASSYSGRPSTGELFF

j_call: TRBJ2-2
v_call: TRBV4-3
cdr3_aa: CASSQEVYRLGSTGELFF

j_call: TRBJ2-3
v_call: TRBV10-3
cdr3_aa: CAITGDGQDTQYF

j_call: TRBJ1-6
v_call: TRBV20-1
cdr3_aa: CSASPKPFGNSPLHF

j_call: TRBJ2-1
v_call: TRBV7-9
cdr3_aa: CASRFTGGPNHNEQFF

j_call: TRBJ2-2
v_call: TRBV20-1
cdr3_aa: CSARAPRGQNTGELFF

j_call: TRBJ2-7
v_call: TRBV20-1
cdr3_aa: CSAGTSSSYEQYF

j_call: TRBJ2-3
v_call: TRBV5-1
cdr3_aa: CASSLSSGGYTDTQYF

j_call: TRBJ1-3
v_call: TRBV4-2
cdr3_aa: CASSAQNSGNTIYF